A single sample is the source of the 31 T cell receptor beta chains below, sequenced in a study of tumor-infiltrating lymphocytes in primary liver carcinoma. The researchers produced TCR beta cDNA from approximately 460 ng total RNA with a constant-region primer. Amplification in three nested multiplex PCR rounds with slightly modified ARM-PCR gave rise to TCR beta libraries. The first two PCR rounds used TRBV1-TRBV30 forward primers with a C-beta reverse primer, around 10 cycles each. TCRdb analysed the multiplex PCR reads with MiXCR anew, one entry per CDR3 protein. The table shows approximately 64,000 distinct CDR3 sequences, with around 69% occurring only once. The source material, about 20-30 mg of unsorted bulk tissue, was used to co-extract RNA and DNA. The sequencing input was liver tumor tissue from sampling region 4. Subset in this sample: tumor region T4, right-lateral pole. Receptors were obtained from a man in his forties or fifties with primary liver carcinoma and hepatitis B virus infection.

As to this clonotype: A much larger clone differs from this one at a single base, so this may be a read error. V usage is TRBV6-5 and J usage is TRBJ2-1, with unresolved D. V dropped 6 bases and J dropped 9 bases, with 18 bases sitting between them. The CDR3 consists of 14 residues. The germline V gene encodes CDR1 MNHEY and CDR2 SVGAGI. CDR3 loop: CASSPRPSFAEQFF. In DNA form, the CDR3 reads TGTGCCAGCAGCCCTCGGCCCAGCTTTGCTGAGCAGTTCTTC.

This clonotype was observed a few times. The V gene is TRBV10-3, the J gene TRBJ1-1; 9 positions match TRBD1. V lost 4 bases and J lost 5; bases outside the gene matches: 5. The germline gives CDR1 ENHRY, CDR2 SYGVKD. This CDR3 has 14 residues. The CDR3 here is CAISAPDRGTEAFF. Written as DNA, the CDR3 is TGTGCCATCAGTGCTCCGGACAGGGGTACTGAAGCTTTCTTT.

The chain carries TRBV4-1 and TRBJ2-3, with a tentative D call TRBD1 (5 bases). Germline CDR1 reads MGHRA; CDR2 reads YSYEKL. This CDR3 has 15 amino acids. The CDR3 sequence: CTISLLGAADDTQYF. In DNA form, the CDR3 reads TGCACCATCAGCCTCCTTGGGGCTGCCGATGATACGCAGTATTTT.

In the case of this clonotype: One junction end does not reproduce the germline sequence, and a read error may be involved. The chain combines TRBV29-1 with TRBJ1-1, with TRBD1 identical over 7 bases. Germline V gives CDR1 SQVTM, CDR2 ANQGSEA. CDR3 length: 12 residues. Here the CDR3 DNA reads TGTAACGTTTGGTCAGGGGGCACTGAAGCTTTCTTT. It codes for CNVWSGGTEAFF.

Points on this clonotype: In this CDR3 the conserved last residue, phenylalanine or tryptophan, is missing, so a read error is likely. This sequence joins TRBV10-3 and TRBJ2-5; D remains unclear. The CDR3 loop spans 13 amino acids. The V end was cut by 3 bases, the J end by 5 bases, with 10 bases between. The V gene's germline CDR1 is ENHRY and CDR2 SYGVKD. In DNA form, the CDR3 reads TGTGCCATCAGTGACAGTGGGCGTGAGACCCAGTACTAC. It yields the protein CAISDSGRETQYY.

Comments on this clonotype: Given the absence of the conserved phenylalanine or tryptophan at the CDR3 end, a read error is likely. The genes are TRBV4-2 and TRBJ1-3; the D is unclear. The germline CDR1 and CDR2 sequences are LGHNA and YNFKEQ. CDR3 size: 17 residues. CDR3 bases: TGTATCAGCAGCCAAGATCGCGGGGTCTACTCTGGAATCACCATATATTCT. It yields the protein CISSQDRGVYSGITIYS.

As for this clonotype: It is likely a read error, because the conserved phenylalanine at the end of the CDR3 is missing. V and J are TRBV11-2 and TRBJ2-2; tentative D call: TRBD1 (5 bases). Trimming shortened V by 7 bases and J by 5 bases, and 20 bases separated the two germline ends. The CDR3 is made up of 16 amino acids. Germline CDR1 reads SGHAT; CDR2 reads FQNNGV. The CDR3 DNA follows: TGTGCCAGCAATTCGTATCCCAGGGTTTTTACCGGGGAGCTGTTTATT. Residues: CASNSYPRVFTGELFI.

The rearrangement joins TRBV28 to TRBJ2-6; no clear D. The germline V and J ends were trimmed by 6 bases and 2 bases, with 8 bases remaining between them. The CDR3 length is 14 residues. Germline CDR1 is MDHEN and CDR2 is SYDVKM. The CDR3 DNA reads as TGTGCCAGCAGCCCCCCCGCTGGGGCCAACGTCCTGACTTTC. Translated: CASSPPAGANVLTF. Together with reference TRBV28 and TRBJ2-6, the CDR3 gives the full variable domain: DVKVTQSSRYLVKRTGEKVFLECVQDMDHENMFWYRQDPGLGLRLIYFSYDVKMKEKGDIPEGYSVSREKKERFSLILESASTNQTSMYLCASSPPAGANVLTFGAGSRLTVL.

Concerning this clonotype itself: The junction departs from germline at one end; a sequencing error may be responsible. The chain links TRBV10-3 to TRBJ2-1, with 7 positions matching TRBD1. This CDR3 has 15 residues. Germline assignment: CDR1 ENHRY and CDR2 SYGVKD. The CDR3 nucleotides are TGCGCCATCAGTGAGGCAACAGGGGTGGGGAGTGAGCAGTTCTTC. It yields the protein CAISEATGVGSEQFF.

The table lists this clonotype with a few counts. The final CDR3 position lacks the conserved phenylalanine or tryptophan, pointing to a likely read error. The V and J genes are TRBV7-9 and TRBJ2-5; D remains unclear. V was pared by 5 bases and J by 5 bases, with 9 bases between. CDR3 size: 12 residues. Germline CDR1 and CDR2: SEHNR and FQNEAQ (reference sequence). CDR3 amino acids: CASSQEGETQYL. The CDR3 bases are TGTGCCAGCAGCCAGGAAGGTGAGACCCAGTACCTC.

About this clonotype itself: The CDR3 end shows no conserved phenylalanine or tryptophan, and so a read error is likely. The gene calls are TRBV6-2 or TRBV6-3 and TRBJ2-3, with 12 bases fitting TRBD1. Germline-derived CDR1 and CDR2 are MNHEY and SVGEGT. The CDR3 sequence is 16 residues long. CDR3 DNA: TGTGCTAGCAGCTTCGTGGGACAGGGGGCAATGGATACGCAGTATTCT. It translates to CASSFVGQGAMDTQYS.

Of note for this clonotype: This CDR3 is missing its conserved last phenylalanine or tryptophan, likely due to a read error. This chain's CDR3 is CASSAGTREINEQFL. The DNA of the CDR3 is TGTGCGAGCAGTGCTGGGACTAGAGAGATTAATGAGCAGTTCCTC. The J gene is TRBJ2-1, the V gene TRBV11-3, with TRBD2 matching over 8 bases. Germline-derived CDR1 and CDR2 are SGHNT and YENEEA. This CDR3 is 15 amino acids long.

This clonotype was observed a handful of times. The rearrangement links TRBV11-2 to TRBJ2-3; a weak D match, TRBD2 (5 bases). Trimming took off 6 bases at V and 4 bases at J, with 17 bases between the two ends. The CDR3 length is 15 residues. The V gene's germline CDR1 is SGHAT and CDR2 FQNNGV. CDR3: CASRPGSGEADTQYF. CDR3 coding DNA: TGTGCCAGCAGGCCCGGGTCCGGGGAAGCAGATACGCAGTATTTT.

This clonotype was found a few times. Given the absence of the conserved phenylalanine or tryptophan at the CDR3 end, a read error is likely. The chain carries TRBV5-1 and TRBJ2-3; D gene unclear. This CDR3 contains 17 residues. CDR1 and CDR2 from the germline V gene are SGHRS and YFSETQ. The CDR3 nucleotides are TGCGCCAGCAGTTTGGGGTCAAACACCCGGACGGGAGATACGCAGTATCTT. Translating it yields CASSLGSNTRTGDTQYL.

About this clonotype itself: One end of the junction varies from germline; a read error may be responsible. The chain joins TRBV6-6 to TRBJ1-5; perhaps TRBD1 as D (6 bases). The CDR3 is made up of 13 amino acids. The germline V gene encodes CDR1 MNHNY and CDR2 SVGAGI (reference sequence). The CDR3 spells CATLGGGNQSQHF. CDR3 sequence (DNA): TGTGCCACCTTGGGGGGGGGCAATCAGTCCCAGCATTTT.

The table lists this clonotype with a few counts. An end of the junction does not agree with germline; a read error may underlie this. The chain combines TRBV4-2 with TRBJ2-2, with 8 bases aligning to TRBD2. This CDR3 has 18 amino acids. The germline CDR1 and CDR2 sequences are LGHNA and YNFKEQ. The CDR3 DNA follows: TGTGTCAGCAGCCAAGGGACTAGTGGGAGTCTAAATCCCGGGGAGCTGTTTTTT. Its translation is CVSSQGTSGSLNPGELFF.

This clonotype is labeled medium-sized. The chain carries TRBV11-2 and TRBJ2-5, with D unresolved. The CDR3 covers 12 residues. The ends were cut back, 0 bases at V and 5 bases at J, with 4 bases in the middle. Germline V gene lookup returns CDR1 SGHAT and CDR2 FQNNGV. The CDR3, as DNA: TGTGCCAGCAGCTTAGATTGGGAGACCCAGTACTTC. Encoded protein: CASSLDWETQYF.

For this clonotype: One end of the junction fails to match germline, which may point to a read error. V gene TRBV4-3 combines with J gene TRBJ2-7; TRBD2 is a possible D gene (7 bases). The CDR3 has 15 amino acids. Germline values: CDR1 LGHNA, CDR2 YSLEER. CDR3: CDSSQDRGAGDEQYF. The CDR3 DNA is TGCGACAGCAGCCAGGATAGGGGGGCGGGAGATGAGCAGTACTTC.

The genes are TRBV19 and TRBJ2-2; TRBD2 might be the D (5 bases). V was cut by 8 bases and J by 1 base, with 11 bases left in between. The CDR3 length is 14 residues. CDR1 and CDR2 (germline): LNHDA, SQIVND (reference sequence). The DNA of the CDR3 is TGTGCCAGTCGGTTAGGACTGAACACCGGGGAGCTGTTTTTT. Its protein product is CASRLGLNTGELFF.

Concerning this clonotype itself: An end of the junction differs from the germline gene, which may be a read error. V usage is TRBV6-5 and J usage is TRBJ2-1, with 10 bases fitting TRBD2. The CDR3 runs 17 residues. CDR1 and CDR2 (germline): MNHEY, SVGAGI. CDR3 DNA sequence: TGTGTCAGCAGCCGCCCGGCTAGCGGGAGTATCATCCATGAGCAGTTCTTC. It is translated as CVSSRPASGSIIHEQFF.

About this clonotype: The junction differs from germline at one of its ends, possibly a read error. The chain is built from TRBV29-1 and TRBJ2-3; the D gene could be TRBD1 or TRBD2 (6 bases each). Germline V gene lookup returns CDR1 SQVTM and CDR2 ANQGSEA. The CDR3 loop spans 14 amino acids. The CDR3 DNA reads TGCAGCGTTTCCGGGACGGGGGCGTCAGATACGCGGTATTTT. Amino acid sequence: CSVSGTGASDTRYF.

Of note for this clonotype: Since a much larger clone is just one base distant, this may be a read error. V gene TRBV6-6 combines with J gene TRBJ2-2; D possibly corresponds to TRBD2 (7 bases). Germline V CDR1 and CDR2: MNHNY, SVGAGI (reference sequence). V was cut by 5 bases and J by 4 bases, with 14 bases left in between. CDR3 length equals 15 residues. The CDR3 is CASSIRGASTGELFF. The CDR3 DNA sequence: TGTGCCAGCAGTATACGGGGGGCGAGCACCGGGGAGCTGTTTTTT.

Regarding this clonotype: One end of the junction fails to match germline, which may point to a read error. The chain couples TRBV10-3 to TRBJ2-2; 9 bases line up with TRBD1. The CDR3 runs to 16 residues. CDR1 ENHRY and CDR2 SYGVKD come from the germline V gene. The CDR3 is CAISELPGQGGRGLFF. DNA for the CDR3: TGTGCAATCAGTGAGCTCCCGGGACAGGGAGGCCGGGGGCTGTTTTTT.

The chain combines TRBV6-5 with TRBJ2-1, with a tentative D call TRBD1 (5 bases). This CDR3 is built from 19 residues. Germline CDR1 reads MNHEY; CDR2 reads SVGAGI. The germline V and J ends were trimmed by 6 bases and 4 bases, with 28 bases remaining between them. CDR3 sequence: CASRAGINYGYTSYNEQFF. The CDR3, as DNA: TGTGCCAGCAGGGCAGGGATTAACTATGGCTACACCTCATACAATGAGCAGTTCTTC.

Concerning this clonotype itself: Since the CDR3 does not end with the conserved phenylalanine or tryptophan, this likely comes from a read error. It is unclear where the CDR3 begins or ends on the DNA, so no DNA is shown, and the CDR3 is as TCRdb lists it. This chain uses TRBV11-2 with TRBJ2-2; TRBD2 is the table's D call and was not checked against the DNA. The CDR3 sequence runs 15 residues, both termini included. Germline V gives CDR1 SGHAT, CDR2 FQNNGV. CDR3 residues: CACSFAGSNTGELLS.

For this clonotype: In this CDR3 the conserved last residue, phenylalanine or tryptophan, is missing, so a read error is likely. The rearrangement uses TRBV6-6 and TRBJ2-2; D is uncertain. CDR1 MNHNY and CDR2 SVGAGI come from the germline V gene (reference sequence). The germline V and J ends were trimmed by 7 bases and 1 base, with 4 bases remaining between them. This CDR3 contains 12 residues. The CDR3 sequence is CASNKNTGELFL. CDR3 nucleotide sequence: TGTGCCAGCAATAAGAACACCGGGGAGCTGTTTCTC.

The chain couples TRBV11-2 to TRBJ2-5; D is tentatively TRBD1 or TRBD2 (5 bases each). The CDR3 has 16 residues. Trimming removed 0 bases at V and 2 bases at J, with 13 bases between. Germline assignment: CDR1 SGHAT and CDR2 FQNNGV. The CDR3 region is CASSLDRGRLQETQYF. In nucleotides, the CDR3 is TGTGCCAGCAGCTTAGATCGGGGACGCCTTCAAGAGACCCAGTACTTC.

For this clonotype: This likely comes from a read error, as the CDR3 has no conserved phenylalanine or tryptophan at its end. The rearrangement links TRBV5-6 to TRBJ2-1; D unclear. This CDR3 has 15 amino acids. Germline V gene data show CDR1 as SGHDT and CDR2 as YYEEEE. Trimming shortened V by 0 bases and J by 0 bases, and 7 bases separated the two germline ends. The CDR3: CASSLGADSYNEQFL. The DNA of the CDR3 is TGTGCCAGCAGCTTGGGAGCAGACTCCTACAATGAGCAGTTCTTA.

The CDR3 reads CSVEGGAGITVTQYF. The CDR3 region has the DNA TGCAGCGTTGAGGGCGGGGCCGGCATCACAGTAACGCAGTATTTT. The chain couples TRBV29-1 to TRBJ2-3, with D possibly matching TRBD2 (6 bases). CDR1 is SQVTM, CDR2 ANQGSEA, per germline. Trimming removed 3 bases from V and 9 bases from J, with 22 bases in between. The CDR3 totals 15 residues.

A remark on this clonotype: The junction does not match germline at one end; this may be a read error. This sequence joins TRBV6-2 or TRBV6-3 and TRBJ2-2, with D perhaps matching TRBD2 (5 bases). The CDR3 length is 13 residues. CDR1 is MNHEY, CDR2 SVGEGT, per germline. In DNA, the CDR3 is TGTGCCAACAGAGGCAGAAACACCGGGGAGCTGCTTTTT. Its translation is CANRGRNTGELLF.

This rearrangement joins TRBV5-5 to TRBJ1-2, with D possibly being TRBD1 (5 bases). This CDR3 spans 13 amino acids. CDR1 is SGHKS, CDR2 YYEKEE, per germline (reference sequence). With 0 bases removed from V and 4 bases from J, the gap between germline ends came to 7 bases. Here the CDR3 DNA reads TGTGCCAGCAGCTTGGGACAGTTCTATGGCTACACCTTC. Protein sequence: CASSLGQFYGYTF.